Shown below are 30 T cell receptor beta chains from a single sample sequenced in a study of radiotherapy plus CTLA-4 blockade in lung cancer. The assay was immunoSEQ multiplex PCR, and TCRdb's table has in-frame clones only and misses some. The repertoire has some 37,000 clones, 72% of them found once; the top ten carry 9.5% to 13%. The sequencing used peripheral blood, collected from a patient treated with radiotherapy plus ipilimumab. All receptors come from a human donor with non-small cell lung cancer who had stable disease on radiotherapy plus ipilimumab.

This clone occurred once. This chain joins TRBV6-5 and TRBJ1-1; TRBD1 is a possible D gene (5 bases). The CDR3 loop spans 15 amino acids. Germline values: CDR1 MNHEY, CDR2 SVGAGI. V was cut by 6 bases and J by 3 bases, with 17 bases left in between. CDR3 in DNA: TGTGCCAGCAGCACGGTTGGGGGGTCTCACACTGAAGCTTTCTTT. Translation gives CASSTVGGSHTEAFF.

The table lists this clone with many counts. J is TRBJ1-1 and V is TRBV6-6; weak D call: TRBD1 (6 bases). The CDR3 length is 16 residues. Germline V gene lookup returns CDR1 MNHNY and CDR2 SVGAGI (reference sequence). The V and J ends lost 4 bases and 1 base respectively, with 16 bases between them. The CDR3 loop reads CASSFTRTEKNTEAFF. CDR3 nucleotides: TGTGCCAGCAGTTTCACCCGGACAGAGAAGAACACTGAAGCTTTCTTT.

The V and J genes are TRBV2 and TRBJ2-7; TRBD1 is a possible D gene (6 bases). Germline V lookup: CDR1 SNHLY, CDR2 FYNNEI. The CDR3 has 11 residues. V dropped 6 bases and J dropped 12 bases, with 15 bases sitting between them. In DNA, the CDR3 is TGTGCCAGCAGGGACAGACAGGAACGGTACTTC. Translated: CASRDRQERYF.

The chain carries TRBV29-1 and TRBJ1-1; D is unresolved. This CDR3 region has 11 residues. Germline CDR1 reads SQVTM; CDR2 reads ANQGSEA. The ends were cut back, 7 bases at V and 6 bases at J, with 12 bases in the middle. The chain's CDR3 is CSGDTSAEAFF. In DNA, the CDR3 is TGCAGCGGTGACACAAGCGCTGAAGCTTTCTTT.

The CDR3 protein is CASSIKGAGANVLTF. CDR3 in DNA: TGTGCCAGTAGTATCAAGGGGGCCGGGGCCAACGTCCTGACTTTC. The chain uses TRBV19 and TRBJ2-6; 7 bases line up with TRBD1. Germline lookup yields CDR1 LNHDA and CDR2 SQIVND (reference sequence). The CDR3 sequence is 15 residues long. V lost 3 bases to trimming and J lost 4 bases; unmatched junction nucleotides: 3.

The chain uses TRBV18 and TRBJ1-2; D is undetermined. Germline V gene sequence: CDR1 KGHSH, CDR2 LQKENI. CDR3 length: 13 amino acids. Trimming shortened V by 3 bases and J by 7 bases, and 12 bases separated the two germline ends. This CDR3 reads CASSPAPEAGYTF. The DNA of the CDR3 is TGTGCCAGCTCACCGGCCCCCGAGGCTGGCTACACCTTC.

This chain connects TRBV15 to TRBJ2-1, with 16 bases identical to TRBD2. Losses at the gene ends were 1 base for V and 0 bases for J; bases not matched to a gene: 15. CDR1 and CDR2 (germline): LNHNV, YYDKDF (reference sequence). The CDR3 is 23 residues long. The CDR3 sequence: CATSRAPLPGLAGGTGSYNEQFF. The DNA for the CDR3 is TGTGCCACCAGCAGAGCCCCTTTACCGGGACTAGCGGGGGGGACTGGCTCCTACAATGAGCAGTTCTTC.

The chain has TRBV4-3 and TRBJ2-7; 9 bases map to TRBD1. Germline CDR1 and CDR2: LGHNA and YSLEER. After removal of 1 base from V and 1 base from J, the junction contained 5 bases not matched to a gene. This CDR3 spans 16 amino acids. The DNA for the CDR3 is TGCGCCAGCAGCCAAGTCCCTGGACAGGGGTCCTACGAGCAGTACTTC. Its translation is CASSQVPGQGSYEQYF.

This clone has only a few counts. The gene calls are TRBV20-1 and TRBJ1-4, with unresolved D. V lost 8 bases, J lost 8 bases, and 12 bases lay in between. The germline gives CDR1 DFQATT, CDR2 SNEGSKA (reference sequence). CDR3 length: 11 amino acids. The CDR3 here is CSSLEAEKLFF. In DNA form, the CDR3 reads TGCAGTTCCCTCGAGGCCGAAAAACTGTTTTTT.

The table lists this clone with a few counts. The chain recombines TRBV6-5 with TRBJ1-1, with 9 bases identical to TRBD1. The CDR3 covers 15 residues. Germline V gene lookup returns CDR1 MNHEY and CDR2 SVGAGI. J gave up 0 bases and V 5 bases, and 4 bases lay outside the gene matches. The CDR3, as DNA: TGTGCCAGCAGTCCCCGGGACAGGGTGAACACTGAAGCTTTCTTT. It yields the protein CASSPRDRVNTEAFF.

The gene calls are TRBV11-3 and TRBJ2-2, with TRBD1 as a possible D gene (6 bases). The germline gives CDR1 SGHNT, CDR2 YENEEA. The CDR3 contains 16 residues. Trimming took off 1 base at V and 0 bases at J, with 9 bases between the two ends. The DNA for the CDR3 is TGTGCCAGCAGCTTAGGGCAGGGGCCGAACACCGGGGAGCTGTTTTTT. It specifies CASSLGQGPNTGELFF.

This clone has a single count. The chain couples TRBV5-1 to TRBJ1-4; 7 bases agree with TRBD1. CDR1 and CDR2 from the germline V gene are SGHRS and YFSETQ. CDR3 length equals 13 residues. Trimming removed 4 bases from V and 8 bases from J; junction bases left unmatched: 5. CDR3 residues: CASSAPQGEKLFF. The CDR3 DNA reads TGCGCCAGCAGCGCTCCACAGGGGGAAAAACTGTTTTTT.

V usage is TRBV10-3 and J usage is TRBJ1-4; tentative D call: TRBD1 (5 bases). Germline CDR1 ENHRY, CDR2 SYGVKD. V lost 11 bases, J lost 6 bases, and 16 bases lay in between. The CDR3 length is 13 residues. CDR3 sequence reads: CASGPREDEKLFF. The CDR3 bases are TGTGCCTCGGGACCTCGGGAGGATGAAAAACTGTTTTTT.

This chain connects TRBV18 to TRBJ2-7, with 8 positions matching TRBD1. After removal of 8 bases from V and 3 bases from J, the junction contained 3 bases not matched to a gene. The CDR3 covers 12 residues. From germline, CDR1 is KGHSH and CDR2 LQKENI. The CDR3, as DNA: TGTGCCAGCGGGACAGGCAACTACGAGCAGTACTTC. This sequence encodes CASGTGNYEQYF.

V is TRBV10-3 and J is TRBJ1-2; 9 positions match TRBD1. Trimming at V came to 5 bases and at J to 6 bases, leaving 1 base not matched to a gene. The V gene's germline CDR1 is ENHRY and CDR2 SYGVKD. The CDR3 has 12 amino acids. The chain's CDR3 is CAISRDRDGYTF. The CDR3 DNA follows: TGTGCCATCAGTAGGGACAGGGATGGCTACACCTTC.

The V gene is TRBV5-1, the J gene TRBJ2-1, with D maybe TRBD1 (6 bases). V dropped 5 bases and J dropped 5 bases, with 11 bases sitting between them. Per the germline V gene, CDR1 is SGHRS and CDR2 is YFSETQ. There are 13 residues in the CDR3. CDR3 sequence reads: CASSSGQNNEQFF. CDR3 bases: TGCGCCAGCAGTTCCGGACAGAACAATGAGCAGTTCTTC.

This clone was counted between two and nine times. V usage is TRBV6-6 and J usage is TRBJ1-1; D is perhaps TRBD1 (5 bases). CDR3 length: 14 amino acids. Germline V gives CDR1 MNHNY, CDR2 SVGAGI (reference sequence). Trimming stripped 5 bases from V and 6 bases from J, with 16 bases between. For the CDR3, the DNA is TGTGCCAGCAGTGAGCTATTAGGGGCTGCTGAAGCTTTCTTT. Amino acids: CASSELLGAAEAFF.

The J gene is TRBJ1-5, the V gene TRBV19; D unclear. The CDR3 runs 14 residues. Per germline, CDR1 LNHDA and CDR2 SQIVND (reference sequence). V lost 3 bases and J 5 bases, leaving 11 bases between the germline ends. The CDR3 sequence: CASSIYRRDQPQHF. Written as DNA, the CDR3 is TGTGCCAGTAGTATTTATCGGCGGGATCAGCCCCAGCATTTT.

The V gene is TRBV18, the J gene TRBJ2-7; D possibly corresponds to TRBD1 (5 bases). Germline CDR1 reads KGHSH; CDR2 reads LQKENI. The CDR3 has 11 residues. V lost 5 bases to trimming and J lost 4 bases, with 6 bases between them. The DNA for the CDR3 is TGTGCCAGCTCAAGGGGATACGAGCAGTACTTC. Translating gives CASSRGYEQYF.

The chain employs TRBV11-3 and TRBJ2-1; TRBD2 matches at 7 bases. There are 14 residues in the CDR3. Germline CDR1 SGHNT, CDR2 YENEEA. Losses at the gene ends were 8 bases for V and 10 bases for J; bases not matched to a gene: 14. The DNA of the CDR3 is TGTGCCAGCGACCCTGGGGGGGGAACAGGAGAGCAGTTCTTC. The encoded protein is CASDPGGGTGEQFF.

This clone appeared a few times. This chain connects TRBV6-1 to TRBJ2-7; 8 positions match TRBD2. Germline V gene data show CDR1 as MNHNS and CDR2 as SASEGT. Unmatched junction bases numbered 10, after V lost 6 bases and J lost 6 bases. This CDR3 spans 14 amino acids. Here the CDR3 reads CASSTAGGIGEQYF. The CDR3 DNA sequence: TGTGCCAGCAGCACGGCGGGGGGAATAGGCGAGCAGTACTTC.

The chain is built from TRBV5-6 and TRBJ1-4; D gene uncertain. Germline values: CDR1 SGHDT, CDR2 YYEEEE. V was pared by 2 bases and J by 5 bases, with 16 bases between. CDR3 length equals 16 residues. Here the CDR3 reads CASSLTKWEWNEKLFF. Written as DNA, the CDR3 is TGTGCCAGCAGCTTAACGAAATGGGAGTGGAATGAAAAACTGTTTTTT.

This chain links TRBV2 with TRBJ1-1, with 7 bases aligning to TRBD1. Germline-derived CDR1 and CDR2 are SNHLY and FYNNEI. Trimming took 8 bases from V and 5 from J; bases not matched to a gene: 5. The length of the CDR3 is 12 residues. CDR3 amino acids: CASRTGGTEAFF. The DNA of the CDR3 is TGTGCCAGCCGGACAGGAGGAACTGAAGCTTTCTTT.

In its sample, this clone was seen a few times. The germline gene is not matched at one end of the junction; a read error may be the cause. The chain recombines TRBV5-6 with TRBJ1-1, with TRBD1 matching 10 bases. Germline V gene lookup returns CDR1 SGHDT and CDR2 YYEEEE. CDR3 size: 17 residues. This CDR3 reads CASRLGWDRGVNTEAFF. The CDR3 bases are TGTGCCAGCAGATTGGGTTGGGACAGGGGAGTGAACACTGAAGCTTTCTTT.

The genes are TRBV5-4 and TRBJ1-2, with a tentative D call TRBD1 (5 bases). The ends were cut back, 3 bases at V and 4 bases at J, with 13 bases in the middle. Germline CDR1 SGHNT, CDR2 YYREEE (reference sequence). This CDR3 has 14 amino acids. CDR3 residues: CASSSGGDLYGYTF. The CDR3 DNA follows: TGTGCCAGCAGCTCCGGGGGGGACCTCTATGGCTACACCTTC.

This clone was seen a handful of times. The chain uses TRBV27 and TRBJ1-6; 8 positions agree with TRBD1. The CDR3 has 18 amino acids. The V gene's germline CDR1 is MNHEY and CDR2 SMNVEV (reference sequence). J was trimmed by 3 bases and V by 2 bases; bases with no gene match: 9. The DNA of the CDR3 is TGTGCCAGCAGTTTAAGACCTCCGGGACAGGTCTATAATTCACCCCTCCACTTT. Its translation is CASSLRPPGQVYNSPLHF.

The J gene is TRBJ2-1, the V gene TRBV10-3; a weak D match, TRBD2 (6 bases). The CDR3 is 15 residues long. Germline V gives CDR1 ENHRY, CDR2 SYGVKD. V lost 10 bases and J lost 4, with 20 bases in between. The CDR3 spells CASGAGVASYNEQFF. The CDR3 DNA sequence: TGTGCCAGCGGGGCGGGCGTAGCGTCTTACAATGAGCAGTTCTTC.

This rearrangement joins TRBV10-3 to TRBJ2-1, with 10 bases identical to TRBD1. V lost 6 bases, J lost 13 bases, and 3 bases stayed unmatched. The germline V gene has CDR1 ENHRY and CDR2 SYGVKD. This CDR3 region has 11 residues. The chain's CDR3 is CAIRGTGEQFF. The CDR3 nucleotides are TGTGCCATCAGGGGGACAGGGGAACAGTTCTTC.

The V call is TRBV5-1, the J call TRBJ2-2, with a tentative D call TRBD2 (6 bases). Per the germline V gene, CDR1 is SGHRS and CDR2 is YFSETQ. Trimming removed 3 bases at V and 1 base at J, with 13 bases between. This CDR3 is 16 amino acids long. CDR3 in DNA: TGCGCCAGCAGCTCCGGGGACTTCGGGAACACCGGGGAGCTGTTTTTT. Protein product: CASSSGDFGNTGELFF.

The V and J genes are TRBV19 and TRBJ2-1; 13 nucleotides line up with TRBD2. Trimming at V came to 6 bases and at J to 7 bases, leaving 9 bases not matched to a gene. The CDR3 sequence is 16 residues long. Germline V lookup: CDR1 LNHDA, CDR2 SQIVND (reference sequence). CDR3 nucleotide sequence: TGTGCCAGTAGCCCTCTACTAGCGGGGGGGCGGAATGAGCAGTTCTTC. Its translation: CASSPLLAGGRNEQFF.